One and the same sample provided the 24 T cell receptor beta chains below, sequenced in a study of T cell responses to AZD1222 COVID-19 vaccine (dated by TCRdb to the early 2020s). The library came from the immunoSEQ multiplex PCR assay. TCRdb stores this immuneACCESS table with in-frame sequences only. Part of the clones is absent; in the studies checked, under half of the shortfall reflects unresolved V genes, and no reason is known for the rest. The sample data list roughly 140,000 clones, and 90% to 95% of these were observed just once. The ten biggest clones cover 1.5% of the sample. The time point label corresponds to: about 28 days (+/-7) after the second vaccine dose. The sample was peripheral blood, taken 28 days after the second AZD1222 dose. These receptors all come from an adult who received the AZD1222 COVID-19 vaccine.

The rearrangement links TRBV7-9 to TRBJ1-4, with D possibly TRBD1 on 5 matching bases. Germline lookup yields CDR1 SEHNR and CDR2 FQNEAQ (reference sequence). Trimming cost V 7 bases and J 5 bases, with 17 bases left between them. The CDR3 totals 15 residues. The CDR3 DNA is TGTGCCAGCAACCCGACGGGACGGCAAAATGAAAAACTGTTTTTT. Protein product: CASNPTGRQNEKLFF.

As DNA, the CDR3 is TGTGCCAGCTCAAAGGCAGGGAAACAGCCCCAGCATTTT. As protein: CASSKAGKQPQHF. The genes are TRBV18 and TRBJ1-5; weak D call: TRBD1 (5 bases). V lost 5 bases, J lost 7 bases, and 12 bases lay in between. This CDR3 region has 13 residues. The germline CDR1 and CDR2 sequences are KGHSH and LQKENI.

The gene calls are TRBV2 and TRBJ1-6; no clear D. CDR1 and CDR2 from the germline V gene are SNHLY and FYNNEI. The CDR3 has 18 amino acids. Trimming took 7 bases from V and 6 from J, leaving 25 bases between them. This CDR3 is CASTSAVDVRMINSPLHF. CDR3 DNA: TGTGCCAGCACGTCGGCCGTGGATGTAAGGATGATTAATTCACCCCTCCACTTT.

J is TRBJ2-7 and V is TRBV24-1; TRBD2 is a possible D gene (6 bases). CDR1 and CDR2 (germline): KGHDR, SFDVKD. The CDR3 covers 15 residues. V was shortened by 10 bases and J by 0 bases, with 18 bases between the two germline ends. CDR3 residues: CATVGEVQSSYEQYF. The CDR3 coding sequence is TGTGCCACGGTCGGGGAGGTCCAGAGCTCCTACGAGCAGTACTTC.

This clone was observed a single time. The rearrangement uses TRBV6-6 and TRBJ2-2, with D possibly matching TRBD1 (6 bases). The CDR3 is 13 residues long. V was trimmed by 8 bases and J by 7 bases, leaving 14 bases between them. Per germline, CDR1 MNHNY and CDR2 SVGAGI (reference sequence). The CDR3 sequence: CASGIQGDGELFF. In DNA, the CDR3 is TGTGCCAGCGGCATACAGGGCGACGGGGAGCTGTTTTTT.

The rearrangement uses TRBV2 and TRBJ1-2; 7 bases match TRBD1. The CDR3 is 14 amino acids. Germline V gene lookup returns CDR1 SNHLY and CDR2 FYNNEI. V gave up 4 bases and J gave up 8 bases; unmatched junction bases: 10. The chain's CDR3 is CASSGQGGEGGYTF. Here the CDR3 DNA reads TGTGCCAGCAGTGGACAGGGAGGCGAGGGGGGCTACACCTTC. Full variable domain (remainder filled in from reference TRBV2 and TRBJ1-2): EPEVTQTPSHQVTQMGQEVILRCVPISNHLYFYWYRQILGQKVEFLVSFYNNEISEKSEIFDDQFSVERPDGSNFTLKIRSTKLEDSAMYFCASSGQGGEGGYTFGSGTRLTVV.

The rearrangement uses TRBV9 and TRBJ1-4, with 7 bases matching TRBD1. V gave up 4 bases and J gave up 4 bases; unmatched junction bases: 7. Germline values: CDR1 SGDLS, CDR2 YYNGEE. The CDR3 sequence is 15 residues long. CDR3 residues: CASSSKDRINEKLFF. The CDR3 bases are TGTGCCAGCAGCTCGAAGGACAGGATTAATGAAAAACTGTTTTTT.

V is TRBV12-5 and J is TRBJ2-2; D not resolved. The CDR3 runs 15 residues. Looked up from germline, CDR1 is LGHNT and CDR2 is FRNRAP. The germline V and J ends were trimmed by 2 bases and 4 bases, with 11 bases remaining between them. In DNA form, the CDR3 reads TGTGCTAGTGGTTTGATCCTTGGGCTCACCGGGGAGCTGTTTTTT. Amino acids: CASGLILGLTGELFF.

The V gene is TRBV5-1, the J gene TRBJ1-1, with 9 positions matching TRBD1. The CDR3 consists of 14 residues. The germline gives CDR1 SGHRS, CDR2 YFSETQ. J lost 4 bases, V lost 4 bases, and 5 bases had no gene match. The CDR3 sequence is CASSRTGGSTEAFF. CDR3 in DNA: TGCGCCAGCAGCCGAACAGGGGGCAGCACTGAAGCTTTCTTT.

The chain has TRBV4-2 and TRBJ1-2; tentatively, D is TRBD1 (5 bases). In germline, CDR1 is LGHNA, CDR2 YNFKEQ. The length of the CDR3 is 15 residues. V was shortened by 0 bases and J by 4 bases, with 12 bases between the two germline ends. Here the CDR3 DNA reads TGTGCCAGCAGCCAAGAGGGCAAAGGGACCTATGGCTACACCTTC. The encoded protein is CASSQEGKGTYGYTF.

The chain recombines TRBV6-5 with TRBJ1-1, with TRBD1 matching 9 bases. Germline lookup yields CDR1 MNHEY and CDR2 SVGAGI. This CDR3 has 14 residues. V lost 10 bases, J lost 1 base, and 7 bases stayed unmatched. CDR3 residues: CAIGGTGWNTEAFF. The CDR3 coding sequence is TGTGCCATCGGGGGGACAGGGTGGAACACTGAAGCTTTCTTT.

This clone has more than one count but fewer than ten. The chain employs TRBV7-3 and TRBJ1-1; D may be TRBD1 (6 bases). Per germline, CDR1 SGHTA and CDR2 FQGTGA. V was pared by 4 bases and J by 6 bases, with 12 bases between. The CDR3 has 13 amino acids. Written as DNA, the CDR3 is TGTGCCAGCAGCTCCCACAGGGACGCTGAAGCTTTCTTT. It translates to CASSSHRDAEAFF. Full variable domain (missing parts from reference TRBV7-3 and TRBJ1-1): GAGVSQTPSNKVTEKGKYVELRCDPISGHTALYWYRQSLGQGPEFLIYFQGTGAADDSGLPNDRFFAVRPEGSVSTLKIQRTERGDSAVYLCASSSHRDAEAFFGQGTRLTVV.

The chain joins TRBV9 to TRBJ2-1; 8 nucleotides agree with TRBD2. The germline CDR1 and CDR2 sequences are SGDLS and YYNGEE. Losses at the gene ends were 0 bases for V and 10 bases for J; bases not matched to a gene: 9. CDR3 length equals 15 residues. CDR3 bases: TGTGCCAGCAGCGTAGAGGTAGCGGGATGGGGCGAGCAGTTCTTC. This translates into CASSVEVAGWGEQFF.

The chain couples TRBV5-6 to TRBJ2-4; maybe TRBD2 (7 bases). V was pared by 4 bases and J by 0 bases, with 14 bases between. This CDR3 is 16 amino acids long. Germline assignment: CDR1 SGHDT and CDR2 YYEEEE. Here the CDR3 DNA reads TGTGCCAGCAGCCGGGGGGCTCCTTTAGCCAAAAACATTCAGTACTTC. Its protein is CASSRGAPLAKNIQYF.

The J gene is TRBJ2-6, the V gene TRBV3-1 (or the pseudogene TRBV3-2); D unresolved. CDR1 is LGHDT, CDR2 YNNKEL, per germline (reference sequence). This CDR3 spans 12 amino acids. With 4 bases removed from V and 3 bases from J, the gap between germline ends came to 1 base. CDR3 DNA sequence: TGTGCCAGCAGCCTTGGGGCCAACGTCCTGACTTTC. This codes for CASSLGANVLTF.

The V and J genes are TRBV28 and TRBJ1-5; 7 bases are shared with TRBD1. V shed 7 bases, J shed 2 bases, and the junction held 8 bases outside the gene matches. The CDR3 has 15 amino acids. Germline CDR1 reads MDHEN; CDR2 reads SYDVKM. The CDR3 loop is CASIVTGRRNQPQHF. CDR3 in DNA: TGTGCCAGCATCGTGACAGGGAGGCGCAATCAGCCCCAGCATTTT.

The chain recombines TRBV20-1 with TRBJ1-2; no definite D call. V lost 5 bases and J 8 bases, leaving 12 bases between the germline ends. This CDR3 has 11 amino acids. Germline assignment: CDR1 DFQATT and CDR2 SNEGSKA (reference sequence). CDR3 DNA sequence: TGCAGTGCTCCTCCGACGGAGGGCTACACCTTC. Amino acids: CSAPPTEGYTF.

The chain employs TRBV7-9 and TRBJ1-5; D gene ambiguous. V lost 4 bases and J 8 bases, leaving 12 bases between the germline ends. Germline assignment: CDR1 SEHNR and CDR2 FQNEAQ (reference sequence). This CDR3 has 13 residues. The CDR3 reads CASSSDPAEPQHF. DNA for the CDR3: TGTGCCAGCAGCTCGGACCCTGCCGAGCCCCAGCATTTT.

The rearrangement uses TRBV5-1 and TRBJ2-3; 12 positions agree with TRBD2. Trimming cost V 5 bases and J 2 bases; bases outside gene matches: 6. The CDR3 totals 16 residues. Germline CDR1 reads SGHRS; CDR2 reads YFSETQ. The DNA of the CDR3 is TGCGCCAGCAGACCCGGGACTAGCGGGTTCACAGATACGCAGTATTTT. Protein sequence: CASRPGTSGFTDTQYF.

The chain uses TRBV18 and TRBJ1-1; D call uncertain. Trimming removed 6 bases from V and 0 bases from J, with 14 bases in between. Germline V lookup: CDR1 KGHSH, CDR2 LQKENI. The length of the CDR3 is 15 residues. The CDR3 coding sequence is TGTGCCAGCTCTACCCAGAGTCCCATGAACACTGAAGCTTTCTTT. This gives the protein CASSTQSPMNTEAFF. Drawing the rest from reference TRBV18 and TRBJ1-1, the complete variable domain is NAGVMQNPRHLVRRRGQEARLRCSPMKGHSHVYWYRQLPEEGLKFMVYLQKENIIDESGMPKERFSAEFPKEGPSILRIQQVVRGDSAAYFCASSTQSPMNTEAFFGQGTRLTVV.

The chain is built from TRBV4-1 and TRBJ1-1; D not resolved. Germline CDR1 and CDR2: MGHRA and YSYEKL. CDR3 length equals 12 residues. The V end lost 6 bases, the J end lost 1 base, and 6 bases lay between the germline ends. The CDR3 sequence is CASSPTNTEAFF. The CDR3 region has the DNA TGCGCCAGCAGTCCTACGAACACTGAAGCTTTCTTT.

This chain links TRBV5-1 with TRBJ2-6; 7 nucleotides match TRBD1. V was pared by 4 bases and J by 0 bases, with 13 bases of the junction left unmatched. The CDR3 is made up of 19 amino acids. Germline V gene lookup returns CDR1 SGHRS and CDR2 YFSETQ. As DNA, the CDR3 is TGCGCCAGCAGCCCGATAGAGACAGGGCGGCTCTCTGGGGCCAACGTCCTGACTTTC. Protein: CASSPIETGRLSGANVLTF. Filled out from reference TRBV5-1 and TRBJ2-6, the complete variable domain reads KAGVTQTPRYLIKTRGQQVTLSCSPISGHRSVSWYQQTPGQGLQFLFEYFSETQRNKGNFPGRFSGRQFSNSRSEMNVSTLELGDSALYLCASSPIETGRLSGANVLTFGAGSRLTVL.

The chain is built from TRBV4-1 and TRBJ1-2; D is perhaps TRBD1 (6 bases). V dropped 4 bases and J dropped 8 bases, with 17 bases sitting between them. Germline V gene lookup returns CDR1 MGHRA and CDR2 YSYEKL. This CDR3 comprises 14 residues. The CDR3 nucleotides are TGCGCCAGCAGCCGGGACAAACGCCCGGCGGGCTACACCTTC. It codes for CASSRDKRPAGYTF.

This rearrangement joins TRBV19 to TRBJ1-2; D unresolved. Germline V gives CDR1 LNHDA, CDR2 SQIVND (reference sequence). The CDR3 is 13 amino acids. The V and J ends lost 3 bases and 1 base respectively, with 6 bases between them. The CDR3 DNA is TGTGCCAGTAGTATTCGGTTTAACTATGGCTACACCTTC. It codes for CASSIRFNYGYTF.